This is a list of T cell receptor beta chains from one sample in a study of blood T cell repertoires in COVID-19. Measured with immunoSEQ multiplex PCR; TCRdb has only the in-frame clones, and not every one. The sample consists of roughly 96,000 clones, roughly 87% of them appearing once. The sequenced material came from peripheral blood. All receptors come from a man of 80 years or more with acute or convalescent COVID-19. Each CDR3 is given with its conserved first and last residue. The order of the fields is D gene, J gene, V gene, clone size, CDR3 length, CDR3 DNA, CDR3 protein. A D gene is named only where the DNA matches it firmly. Some rows mark clone size as missing; the rest say once, few, many or name a class of expanded clone.

d_call: -; j_call: TRBJ2-2; v_call: TRBV5-5; clone_size: -; cdr3_length: 14; cdr3_nt: TGTGCCAGCAGCTTGGGGCCCAACCCCGGGGAGCTGTTTTTT; cdr3_aa: CASSLGPNPGELFF
d_call: TRBD1; j_call: TRBJ2-7; v_call: TRBV5-1; clone_size: -; cdr3_length: 14; cdr3_nt: TGCGCCAGCGGGAAGGACAGGGGTTTCGACGAGCAGTACTTC; cdr3_aa: CASGKDRGFDEQYF
d_call: TRBD2; j_call: TRBJ2-3; v_call: TRBV4-3; clone_size: -; cdr3_length: 17; cdr3_nt: TGCGCCAGCAGCCAAAATAGCGGGGGTCCTAGCACAGATACGCAGTATTTT; cdr3_aa: CASSQNSGGPSTDTQYF
d_call: -; j_call: TRBJ2-7; v_call: TRBV6-2/TRBV6-3; clone_size: few; cdr3_length: 14; cdr3_nt: TGTGCCAGCAGCCCCAGGATGGCCCCGTCCGAGCAGTACTTC; cdr3_aa: CASSPRMAPSEQYF
d_call: TRBD1; j_call: TRBJ2-5; v_call: TRBV5-4; clone_size: -; cdr3_length: 15; cdr3_nt: TGTGCCAGCAGACCTGGGACAGGGAAACAAGAGACCCAGTACTTC; cdr3_aa: CASRPGTGKQETQYF
d_call: TRBD2; j_call: TRBJ2-7; v_call: TRBV27; clone_size: -; cdr3_length: 15; cdr3_nt: TGTGCCAGCAGTTTTGCGGGAGAGGAGTCCTACGAGCAGTACTTC; cdr3_aa: CASSFAGEESYEQYF
d_call: TRBD2; j_call: TRBJ2-3; v_call: TRBV6-4; clone_size: -; cdr3_length: 16; cdr3_nt: TGTGCCAGCAGGGCACTAGCGGAAGCAAGCACAGATACGCAGTATTTT; cdr3_aa: CASRALAEASTDTQYF
d_call: -; j_call: TRBJ2-6; v_call: TRBV28; clone_size: -; cdr3_length: 16; cdr3_nt: TGTGCCAGCAGGAGACAGGCGAGCAGGGGGGCCAACGTCCTGACTTTC; cdr3_aa: CASRRQASRGANVLTF
d_call: TRBD1; j_call: TRBJ2-1; v_call: TRBV5-1; clone_size: -; cdr3_length: 18; cdr3_nt: TGCGCCAGCAGCTCCCGTGGGCAGGGGGCACTGAACTACAATGAGCAGTTCTTC; cdr3_aa: CASSSRGQGALNYNEQFF
d_call: TRBD2; j_call: TRBJ2-1; v_call: TRBV5-4; clone_size: -; cdr3_length: 15; cdr3_nt: TGTGCCAGCAGCCAGCCACGGGGGGGTTACAATGAGCAGTTCTTC; cdr3_aa: CASSQPRGGYNEQFF
d_call: -; j_call: TRBJ1-3; v_call: TRBV19; clone_size: few; cdr3_length: 15; cdr3_nt: TGTGCCAGTAGTCCCCCGGGTATCGGCCACGCCACCATATATTTT; cdr3_aa: CASSPPGIGHATIYF
d_call: TRBD1; j_call: TRBJ1-1; v_call: TRBV18; clone_size: -; cdr3_length: 15; cdr3_nt: TGTGCCAGCTCACCACTGGGGACAGGGGCGGCTGAAGCTTTCTTT; cdr3_aa: CASSPLGTGAAEAFF
d_call: -; j_call: TRBJ1-2; v_call: TRBV6-5; clone_size: -; cdr3_length: 14; cdr3_nt: TGTGCCAGCAGTTACCCCGGCGGGGGTGGAGGCTACACCTTC; cdr3_aa: CASSYPGGGGGYTF
d_call: -; j_call: TRBJ1-5; v_call: TRBV27; clone_size: -; cdr3_length: 17; cdr3_nt: TGTGCCAGCAGTACCTCAATGTTGGGACACAGCAATCAGCCCCAGCATTTT; cdr3_aa: CASSTSMLGHSNQPQHF
d_call: TRBD1; j_call: TRBJ1-1; v_call: TRBV10-2; clone_size: -; cdr3_length: 14; cdr3_nt: TGCGCCATAGGGGCGGACAGGGAAAACACTGAAGCTTTCTTT; cdr3_aa: CAIGADRENTEAFF
d_call: -; j_call: TRBJ1-6; v_call: TRBV7-2; clone_size: once; cdr3_length: 14; cdr3_nt: TGTGCCAGCAGCTCCCCTTACAGGGATTCACCCCTCCACTTT; cdr3_aa: CASSSPYRDSPLHF
d_call: -; j_call: TRBJ1-4; v_call: TRBV21-1; clone_size: -; cdr3_length: 15; cdr3_nt: TGTGCCAGCAGCCCCCGACAGGGGGCACGTGAAAAACTGTTTTTT; cdr3_aa: CASSPRQGAREKLFF
d_call: -; j_call: TRBJ1-5; v_call: TRBV24-1; clone_size: -; cdr3_length: 13; cdr3_nt: TGTGCCACCAGTGACCCAGGGGTTCAGCCCCAGCATTTT; cdr3_aa: CATSDPGVQPQHF
d_call: TRBD1; j_call: TRBJ2-2; v_call: TRBV6-5; clone_size: -; cdr3_length: 15; cdr3_nt: TGTGCCAGCAGACGCAGGGGGCGCAACACCGGGGAGCTGTTTTTT; cdr3_aa: CASRRRGRNTGELFF
d_call: TRBD1; j_call: TRBJ2-7; v_call: TRBV10-1; clone_size: few; cdr3_length: 13; cdr3_nt: TGCGCCAGCAGTGCTCGGACAGGGTGGGAGCAGTACTTC; cdr3_aa: CASSARTGWEQYF
d_call: -; j_call: TRBJ1-1; v_call: TRBV7-2; clone_size: -; cdr3_length: 14; cdr3_nt: TGTGCCAGCAGCTCTGGGCCCACGAACACTGAAGCTTTCTTT; cdr3_aa: CASSSGPTNTEAFF
d_call: -; j_call: TRBJ1-6; v_call: TRBV6-5; clone_size: -; cdr3_length: 16; cdr3_nt: TGTGCCAGCAGTTACTCAGGCGGGGAGGGTGGCTCACCCCTCCACTTT; cdr3_aa: CASSYSGGEGGSPLHF
d_call: -; j_call: TRBJ2-5; v_call: TRBV7-9; clone_size: -; cdr3_length: 13; cdr3_nt: TGTGCCAGCAGCCCCGGGGTCCAAGAGACCCAGTACTTC; cdr3_aa: CASSPGVQETQYF
d_call: -; j_call: TRBJ2-7; v_call: TRBV27; clone_size: -; cdr3_length: 15; cdr3_nt: TGTGCCAGCAGTTTAGGCCCTCCAAGCTCCTACGAGCAGTACTTC; cdr3_aa: CASSLGPPSSYEQYF
d_call: TRBD2; j_call: TRBJ2-1; v_call: TRBV7-2; clone_size: -; cdr3_length: 15; cdr3_nt: TGTGCCAGCAGCCCGGGACTAGAGTCCTACAATGAGCAGTTCTTC; cdr3_aa: CASSPGLESYNEQFF
d_call: -; j_call: TRBJ2-3; v_call: TRBV4-3; clone_size: -; cdr3_length: 13; cdr3_nt: TGCGCCAGCAGCCAAGATGGAGCAGATACGCAGTATTTT; cdr3_aa: CASSQDGADTQYF
d_call: -; j_call: TRBJ2-7; v_call: TRBV5-5; clone_size: -; cdr3_length: 14; cdr3_nt: TGTGCCAGCAGCCCGGACAGAGCAGCCTACGAGCAGTACTTC; cdr3_aa: CASSPDRAAYEQYF
d_call: -; j_call: TRBJ2-2; v_call: TRBV3-1/TRBV3-2; clone_size: -; cdr3_length: 13; cdr3_nt: TGTGCCAGCAGCCAAGCCCTTTCCGGGGAGCTGTTTTTT; cdr3_aa: CASSQALSGELFF
d_call: TRBD1; j_call: TRBJ1-3; v_call: TRBV3-1/TRBV3-2; clone_size: -; cdr3_length: 17; cdr3_nt: TGTGCCAGCAGCCGGTCCGGGACAGGGAAGTCTGGAAACACCATATATTTT; cdr3_aa: CASSRSGTGKSGNTIYF
d_call: -; j_call: TRBJ2-7; v_call: TRBV30; clone_size: -; cdr3_length: 11; cdr3_nt: TGTGCCTGGACTAGCGCCTACGAGCAGTACTTC; cdr3_aa: CAWTSAYEQYF
d_call: TRBD2; j_call: TRBJ2-3; v_call: TRBV29-1; clone_size: -; cdr3_length: 17; cdr3_nt: TGCAGCGTCGGGACTAGCGGGATAAGTGTAGGCACAGATACGCAGTATTTT; cdr3_aa: CSVGTSGISVGTDTQYF
d_call: -; j_call: TRBJ1-1; v_call: TRBV7-9; clone_size: -; cdr3_length: 13; cdr3_nt: TGTGCCAGCAGCTTATCTGTGAACACTGAAGCTTTCTTT; cdr3_aa: CASSLSVNTEAFF
d_call: -; j_call: TRBJ2-3; v_call: TRBV10-3; clone_size: -; cdr3_length: 12; cdr3_nt: TGTGCCATCAGTACAGGTGGAGATACGCAGTATTTT; cdr3_aa: CAISTGGDTQYF
d_call: -; j_call: TRBJ2-5; v_call: TRBV7-2; clone_size: once; cdr3_length: 14; cdr3_nt: TGTGCCAGCAGCAAGGACTCGGGCCGAGAGACCCAGTACTTC; cdr3_aa: CASSKDSGRETQYF
d_call: TRBD2; j_call: TRBJ2-5; v_call: TRBV29-1; clone_size: -; cdr3_length: 14; cdr3_nt: TGCAGCGTTGCGACTAGCGGGATCCAAGAGACCCAGTACTTC; cdr3_aa: CSVATSGIQETQYF
d_call: -; j_call: TRBJ2-2; v_call: TRBV18; clone_size: few; cdr3_length: 18; cdr3_nt: TGTGCCAGCTCACCACGGCCCCCACAGGGACCGAACACCGGGGAGCTGTTTTTT; cdr3_aa: CASSPRPPQGPNTGELFF
d_call: -; j_call: TRBJ2-3; v_call: TRBV28; clone_size: -; cdr3_length: 14; cdr3_nt: TGTGCCAGCAGTTTGGGGGGTCGACCAGATACGCAGTATTTT; cdr3_aa: CASSLGGRPDTQYF
d_call: TRBD1; j_call: TRBJ1-1; v_call: TRBV7-2; clone_size: -; cdr3_length: 14; cdr3_nt: TGTGCCAGCAGCCAAAACAGGGGGAACACTGAAGCTTTCTTT; cdr3_aa: CASSQNRGNTEAFF
d_call: TRBD2; j_call: TRBJ2-3; v_call: TRBV9; clone_size: -; cdr3_length: 16; cdr3_nt: TGTGCCAGCAGCGTAGAGGAGCGGGGGGACCTGGACGCGCAGTATTTT; cdr3_aa: CASSVEERGDLDAQYF
d_call: -; j_call: TRBJ1-2; v_call: TRBV29-1; clone_size: few; cdr3_length: 14; cdr3_nt: TGCAGCGTTGTTGTATCTGGGCTGGCCTATGGCTACACCTTC; cdr3_aa: CSVVVSGLAYGYTF
d_call: -; j_call: TRBJ2-2; v_call: TRBV5-4; clone_size: -; cdr3_length: 15; cdr3_nt: TGTGCCAGCAGCTTGGAACAGCCGAACACCGGGGAGCTGTTTTTT; cdr3_aa: CASSLEQPNTGELFF
d_call: TRBD1; j_call: TRBJ1-6; v_call: TRBV7-2; clone_size: -; cdr3_length: 18; cdr3_nt: TGTGCCAGCAGCTTGGCGGACAGGAGGTCGTCCTATAATTCACCCCTCCACTTT; cdr3_aa: CASSLADRRSSYNSPLHF
d_call: -; j_call: TRBJ2-2; v_call: TRBV5-6; clone_size: once; cdr3_length: 15; cdr3_nt: TGTGCCAGCAGCTTGGTAGGGGCCGGAAGGGGGGAGCTGTTTTTT; cdr3_aa: CASSLVGAGRGELFF
d_call: TRBD2; j_call: TRBJ2-3; v_call: TRBV28; clone_size: -; cdr3_length: 14; cdr3_nt: TGTGCCAGCAATCTAATAGCGGGGTCAGATACGCAGTATTTT; cdr3_aa: CASNLIAGSDTQYF
d_call: -; j_call: TRBJ2-5; v_call: TRBV18; clone_size: -; cdr3_length: 12; cdr3_nt: TGTGCCAGCTCACCACCGGGCGAGACCCAGTACTTC; cdr3_aa: CASSPPGETQYF